A single sample gave rise to the 7 T cell receptor beta chains below, sequenced in a study of cytomegalovirus exposure and HLA in healthy donors. The PCR had 60 Vbeta and 13 Jbeta primers. The method was immunoSEQ multiplex PCR; TCRdb's version includes in-frame clones alone and lacks a portion of them. Of approximately 150,000 clones in the sample, around 77% were seen once. The sequenced sample consisted of PBMCs. Receptor source: a man aged 60 to 75 in good health and CMV-seronegative.

This chain connects TRBV6-5 to TRBJ2-7, with 9 bases fitting TRBD1. V lost 0 bases and J lost 0; bases outside the gene matches: 3. The CDR3 has 16 residues. Looked up from germline, CDR1 is MNHEY and CDR2 is SVGAGI. The CDR3: CASSYSTGGASYEQYF. As DNA, the CDR3 is TGTGCCAGCAGTTACTCCACAGGGGGCGCCTCCTACGAGCAGTACTTC.

This rearrangement joins TRBV7-2 to TRBJ2-2, with TRBD2 identical over 7 bases. The junction had 9 bases not matched to a gene; V was cut back by 5 bases and J by 0 bases. Germline CDR1 is SGHTA and CDR2 is FQGNSA. The CDR3 is 17 residues long. The CDR3 sequence is CASSTGGGGSNTGELFF. CDR3 bases: TGTGCCAGCAGCACGGGGGGAGGAGGCTCGAACACCGGGGAGCTGTTTTTT.

The sample holds one count of this clone. The rearrangement uses TRBV9 and TRBJ2-1, with D maybe TRBD1 (7 bases). Trimming cost V 0 bases and J 8 bases, with 15 bases left between them. The CDR3 consists of 15 residues. Germline V CDR1 and CDR2: SGDLS, YYNGEE. The CDR3: CASSVGVRGDDEQFF. In DNA form, the CDR3 reads TGTGCCAGCAGCGTAGGGGTCAGGGGGGACGATGAGCAGTTCTTC.

This clone was observed a handful of times. The chain is built from TRBV28 and TRBJ1-1; D remains unclear. Trimming took 6 bases from V and 7 from J, leaving 15 bases between them. This CDR3 contains 13 residues. Germline V CDR1 and CDR2: MDHEN, SYDVKM. The DNA of the CDR3 is TGTGCCAGCAGCCTACCGGACGGAGGTGAAGCTTTCTTT. It is translated as CASSLPDGGEAFF.

A single count supports this clone. This chain joins TRBV6-5 and TRBJ2-7; TRBD1 matches at 7 bases. Germline lookup yields CDR1 MNHEY and CDR2 SVGAGI. The CDR3 length is 15 residues. The ends lost 0 bases at V and 3 bases at J; junction bases unmatched: 5. CDR3 DNA sequence: TGTGCCAGCAGTTACTCGTCAGGGGGTCACTACGAGCAGTACTTC. Residues: CASSYSSGGHYEQYF.

V gene TRBV14 combines with J gene TRBJ2-3; 12 nucleotides agree with TRBD1. V was clipped by 4 bases and J by 3 bases; unmatched bases: 5. CDR3 length: 16 residues. From germline, CDR1 is SGHDN and CDR2 FVKESK. DNA of the CDR3: TGTGCCAGCAGCCTAGGGACAGGGGGCCGGACAGATACGCAGTATTTT. Protein: CASSLGTGGRTDTQYF.

The CDR3 bases are TGTGCCAGCAGCCAATATACGACAGGCATGGGAAACACCATATATTTT. Translating gives CASSQYTTGMGNTIYF. This chain joins TRBV4-2 and TRBJ1-3; possibly TRBD1 for D (6 bases). The CDR3 length is 16 residues. Trimming removed 2 bases from V and 4 bases from J, with 15 bases in between. The germline V gene encodes CDR1 LGHNA and CDR2 YNFKEQ.